This TCR beta chain was sequenced during a study of neoadjuvant anti-PD-1 for oral cavity cancer. Study-level information: Around day 43, patients without progression received a fourth nivolumab dose before surgery.

Described time point: after neoadjuvant nivolumab, at surgical resection. Stage II-IVA oral cavity squamous cell carcinoma was new and untreated by systemic or radiation therapy. Turning to this clone: Its specificity is not known.

The study's findings and limits: Treg/Th17 ratio rose with pretreatment blood and fell with post-treatment tumor TCRbeta clonality.

V was trimmed by 3 bases and J by 3 bases, leaving 9 bases between them. Germline assignment: CDR1 SGHRS and CDR2 YFSETQ. This CDR3 is 13 amino acids long. TCRdb's copy holds only in-frame clones and misses some; the assay was immunoSEQ multiplex PCR. The sample consists of 40,000 or so clones, about 36% of them appearing once. Specimen: tumor tissue, collected after nivolumab (anti-PD-1) treatment. This chain links TRBV5-1 with TRBJ1-1; no clear D. The sequence derives from a person aged 40-85 years with oral cavity squamous cell carcinoma. The CDR3 DNA reads TGCGCCAGCAGCTCCCACATAGACACTGAAGCTTTCTTT. It specifies CASSSHIDTEAFF.